This entry is about one T cell receptor beta chain. Its antigen remains unidentified. Mismatch with germline at one junction end may stem from a read error. These data are taken from a study of cytomegalovirus exposure and HLA in healthy donors. Overall study context: Previous work identified 120 million or so unique TCR beta sequences from about 179 million T cells.

Overall study results and limits: V- and J-gene trimming of TCR beta was linked (in a later analysis) to a missense DCLRE1C variant. Another analysis was done later, and it associated fewer than 20,000 TCR beta sequences with HLA alleles at 0.05 false discovery rate. The CMV antigen specificity of a few CMV-associated chains was confirmed through in vitro analysis.

This PCR relied on a set of 60 Vbeta primers and 13 Jbeta primers. Method: immunoSEQ multiplex PCR; TCRdb's copy keeps in-frame clones and lacks some. The sample consists of tens of thousands of clones, under 70% of them appearing once. The germline CDR1 and CDR2 sequences are SEHNR and FQNEAQ (reference sequence). The CDR3 covers 15 residues. Specimen: PBMCs. This sequence originates from a woman in her 50s in good health and CMV-seropositive. The rearrangement uses TRBV7-9 and TRBJ1-1, with a weak D call TRBD1 (5 bases). The CDR3 sequence is CSSSFSAGPVTEAFF. The CDR3 DNA sequence: TGTTCCAGCAGCTTCTCGGCAGGGCCGGTGACTGAAGCTTTCTTT.